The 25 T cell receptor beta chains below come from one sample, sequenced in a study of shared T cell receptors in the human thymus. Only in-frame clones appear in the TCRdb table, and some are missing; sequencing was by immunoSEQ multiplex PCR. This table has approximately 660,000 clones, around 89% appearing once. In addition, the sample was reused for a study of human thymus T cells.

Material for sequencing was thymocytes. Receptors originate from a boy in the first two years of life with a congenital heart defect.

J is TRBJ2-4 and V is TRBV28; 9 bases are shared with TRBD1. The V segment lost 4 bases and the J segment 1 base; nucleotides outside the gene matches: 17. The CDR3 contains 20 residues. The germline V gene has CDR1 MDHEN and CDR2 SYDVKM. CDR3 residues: CASSSPRDRADGPAKNIQYF. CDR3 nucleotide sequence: TGTGCCAGCAGTTCGCCCCGGGACAGGGCGGACGGTCCGGCCAAAAACATTCAGTACTTC.

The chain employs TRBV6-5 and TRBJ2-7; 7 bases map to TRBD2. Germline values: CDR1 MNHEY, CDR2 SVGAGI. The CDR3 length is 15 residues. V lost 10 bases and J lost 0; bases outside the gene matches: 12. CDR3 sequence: CATRGVAWGSYEQYF. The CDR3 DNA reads TGTGCCACCCGGGGGGTCGCATGGGGCTCCTACGAGCAGTACTTC.

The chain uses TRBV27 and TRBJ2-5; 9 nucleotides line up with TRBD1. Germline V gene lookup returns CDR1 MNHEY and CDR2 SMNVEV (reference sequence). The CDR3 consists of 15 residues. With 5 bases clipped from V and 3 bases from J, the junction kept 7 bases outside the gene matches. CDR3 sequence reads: CASSPLTGGEETQYF. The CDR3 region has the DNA TGTGCCAGCAGTCCCTTGACAGGGGGGGAAGAGACCCAGTACTTC.

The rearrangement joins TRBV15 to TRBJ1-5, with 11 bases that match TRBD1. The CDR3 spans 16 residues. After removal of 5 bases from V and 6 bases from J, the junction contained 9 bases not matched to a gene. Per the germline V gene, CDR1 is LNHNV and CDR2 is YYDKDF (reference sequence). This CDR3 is CATSPQRGQGVQPQHF. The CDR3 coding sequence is TGTGCCACCAGCCCCCAGAGGGGACAGGGGGTTCAGCCCCAGCATTTT.

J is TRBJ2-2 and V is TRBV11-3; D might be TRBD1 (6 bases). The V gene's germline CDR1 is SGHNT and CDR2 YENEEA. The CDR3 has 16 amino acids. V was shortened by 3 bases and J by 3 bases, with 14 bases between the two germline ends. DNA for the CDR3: TGTGCCAGCAGCTTGAACGACAGGACTGACACCGGGGAGCTGTTTTTT. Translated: CASSLNDRTDTGELFF.

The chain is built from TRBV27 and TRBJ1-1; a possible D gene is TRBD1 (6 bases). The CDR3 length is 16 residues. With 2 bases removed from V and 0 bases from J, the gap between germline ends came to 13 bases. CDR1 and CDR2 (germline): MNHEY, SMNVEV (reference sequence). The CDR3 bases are TGTGCCAGCAGTTTAGAGCAGGGGAGAGTGAACACTGAAGCTTTCTTT. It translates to CASSLEQGRVNTEAFF.

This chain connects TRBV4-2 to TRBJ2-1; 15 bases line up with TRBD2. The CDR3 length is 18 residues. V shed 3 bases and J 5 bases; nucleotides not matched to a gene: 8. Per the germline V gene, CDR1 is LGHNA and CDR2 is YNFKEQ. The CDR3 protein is CASSHEPGTSGRNNEQFF. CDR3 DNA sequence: TGTGCCAGCAGCCATGAACCCGGGACTAGCGGGAGGAACAATGAGCAGTTCTTC.

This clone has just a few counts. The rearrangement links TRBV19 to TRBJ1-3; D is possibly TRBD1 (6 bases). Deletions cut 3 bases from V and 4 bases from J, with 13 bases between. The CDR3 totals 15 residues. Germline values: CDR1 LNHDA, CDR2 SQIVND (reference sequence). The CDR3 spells CASSIGSGEGNTIYF. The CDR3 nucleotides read TGTGCCAGTAGTATCGGGTCAGGGGAAGGAAACACCATATATTTT.

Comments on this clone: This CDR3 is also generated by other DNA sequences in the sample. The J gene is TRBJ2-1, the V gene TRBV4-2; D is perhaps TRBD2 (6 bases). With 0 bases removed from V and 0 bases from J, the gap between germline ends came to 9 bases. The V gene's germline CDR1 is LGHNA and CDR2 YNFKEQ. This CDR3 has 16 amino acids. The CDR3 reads CASSQDSGSSYNEQFF. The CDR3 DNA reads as TGTGCCAGCAGCCAAGATAGCGGTAGCTCCTACAATGAGCAGTTCTTC.

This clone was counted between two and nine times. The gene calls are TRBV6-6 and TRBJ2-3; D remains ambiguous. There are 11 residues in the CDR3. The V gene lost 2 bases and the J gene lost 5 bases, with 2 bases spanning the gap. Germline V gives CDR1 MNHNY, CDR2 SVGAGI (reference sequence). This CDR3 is CASSYRDTQYF. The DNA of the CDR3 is TGTGCCAGCAGTTACCGAGATACGCAGTATTTT.

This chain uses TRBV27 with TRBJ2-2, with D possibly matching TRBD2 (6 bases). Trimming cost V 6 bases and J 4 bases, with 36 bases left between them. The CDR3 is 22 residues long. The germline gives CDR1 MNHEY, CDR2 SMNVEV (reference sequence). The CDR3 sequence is CASRHPASSTAPLPGGTGELFF. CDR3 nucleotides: TGTGCCAGCAGACACCCCGCGAGTAGTACGGCACCTCTCCCCGGGGGCACCGGGGAGCTGTTTTTT.

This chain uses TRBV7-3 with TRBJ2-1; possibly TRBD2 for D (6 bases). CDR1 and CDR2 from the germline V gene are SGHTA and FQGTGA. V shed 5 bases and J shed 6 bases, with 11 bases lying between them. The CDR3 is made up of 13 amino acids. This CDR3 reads CASSRGAGNEQFF. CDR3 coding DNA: TGTGCCAGCAGCCGTGGAGCGGGCAATGAGCAGTTCTTC.

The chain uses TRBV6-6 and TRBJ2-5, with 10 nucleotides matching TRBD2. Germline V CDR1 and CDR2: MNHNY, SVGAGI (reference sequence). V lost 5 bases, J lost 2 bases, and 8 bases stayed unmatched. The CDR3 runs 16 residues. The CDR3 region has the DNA TGTGCCAGCAGTGGAGAGCGGGAGGGCCCACAAGAGACCCAGTACTTC. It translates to CASSGEREGPQETQYF.

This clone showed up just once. CDR3 residues: CASRKREGTDTQYF. CDR3 in DNA: TGTGCCAGCAGGAAGCGGGAGGGCACAGATACGCAGTATTTT. The V and J genes are TRBV4-2 and TRBJ2-3, with 9 bases that match TRBD2. The CDR3 is made up of 14 amino acids. Trimming took 6 bases from V and 1 from J; bases not matched to a gene: 2. Germline V gives CDR1 LGHNA, CDR2 YNFKEQ.

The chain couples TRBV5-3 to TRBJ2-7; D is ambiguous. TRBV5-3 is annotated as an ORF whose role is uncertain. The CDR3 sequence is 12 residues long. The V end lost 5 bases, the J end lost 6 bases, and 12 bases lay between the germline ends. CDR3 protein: CARSTSFSEQYF. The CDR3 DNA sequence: TGTGCCAGAAGTACAAGTTTCTCCGAGCAGTACTTC.

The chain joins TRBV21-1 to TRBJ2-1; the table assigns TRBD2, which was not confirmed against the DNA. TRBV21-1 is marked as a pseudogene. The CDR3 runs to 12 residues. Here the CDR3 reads CASSKGGCEQFF. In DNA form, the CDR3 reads TGTGCCAGCAGCAAAGGAGGGTGCGAGCAGTTCTTC.

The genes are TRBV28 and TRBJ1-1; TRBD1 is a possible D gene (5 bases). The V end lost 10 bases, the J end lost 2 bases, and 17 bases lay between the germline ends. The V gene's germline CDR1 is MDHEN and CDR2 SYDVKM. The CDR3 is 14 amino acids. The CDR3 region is CATRRDSTNTEAFF. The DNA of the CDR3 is TGTGCCACCCGGAGGGACTCCACTAACACTGAAGCTTTCTTT.

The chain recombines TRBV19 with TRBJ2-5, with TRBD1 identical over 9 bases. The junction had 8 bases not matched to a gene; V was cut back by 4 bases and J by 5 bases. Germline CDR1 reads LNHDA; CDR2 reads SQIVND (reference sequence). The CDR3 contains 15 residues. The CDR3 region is CASSTHRDRVETQYF. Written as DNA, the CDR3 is TGTGCCAGTAGTACTCACCGGGACAGGGTTGAGACCCAGTACTTC.

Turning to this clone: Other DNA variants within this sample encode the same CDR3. CDR3 sequence: CASSPRGGETQYF. CDR3 sequence (DNA): TGCGCCAGCAGCCCGCGGGGTGGGGAGACCCAGTACTTC. This chain joins TRBV5-1 and TRBJ2-5; TRBD2 is a possible D gene (6 bases). The V end lost 4 bases, the J end lost 5 bases, and 12 bases lay between the germline ends. This CDR3 spans 13 amino acids. The germline gives CDR1 SGHRS, CDR2 YFSETQ.

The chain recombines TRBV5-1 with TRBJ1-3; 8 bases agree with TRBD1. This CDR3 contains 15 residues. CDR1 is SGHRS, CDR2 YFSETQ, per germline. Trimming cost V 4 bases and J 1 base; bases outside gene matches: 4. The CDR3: CASSTRTGSGNTIYF. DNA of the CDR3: TGCGCCAGCAGCACCCGGACAGGGTCTGGAAACACCATATATTTT.

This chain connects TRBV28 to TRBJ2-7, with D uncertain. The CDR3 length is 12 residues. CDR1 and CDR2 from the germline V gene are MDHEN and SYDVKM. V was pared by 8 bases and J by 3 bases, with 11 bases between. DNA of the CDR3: TGTGCCAGCGCACAGTTATACTACGAGCAGTACTTC. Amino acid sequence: CASAQLYYEQYF.

CDR3 sequence (DNA): TGCGCCAGCAGCTTGGGGGGCACCGGGACAGGGAGTTGGCAAGAGACCCAGTACTTC. It is translated as CASSLGGTGTGSWQETQYF. The chain couples TRBV5-1 to TRBJ2-5, with 9 positions matching TRBD1. Germline lookup yields CDR1 SGHRS and CDR2 YFSETQ. Trimming cost V 0 bases and J 2 bases; bases outside gene matches: 14. This CDR3 has 19 residues.

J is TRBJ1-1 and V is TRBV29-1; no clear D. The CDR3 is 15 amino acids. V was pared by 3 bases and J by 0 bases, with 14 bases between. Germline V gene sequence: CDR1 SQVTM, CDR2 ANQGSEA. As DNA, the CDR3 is TGCAGCGTTGAGACGGACTCCCTCCTGAACACTGAAGCTTTCTTT. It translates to CSVETDSLLNTEAFF.

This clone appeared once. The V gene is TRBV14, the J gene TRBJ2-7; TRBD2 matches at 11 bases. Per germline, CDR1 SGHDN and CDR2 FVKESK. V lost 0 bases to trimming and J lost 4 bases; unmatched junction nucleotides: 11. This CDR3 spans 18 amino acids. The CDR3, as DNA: TGTGCCAGCAGCCAAGAAGGGGGGACTAGCGGCCTTCATTACGAGCAGTACTTC. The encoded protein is CASSQEGGTSGLHYEQYF.

The CDR3 sequence is CASGQGEGQPQHF. The DNA for the CDR3 is TGTGCCAGTGGCCAGGGGGAAGGGCAGCCCCAGCATTTT. The rearrangement joins TRBV19 to TRBJ1-5, with 7 positions matching TRBD1. Trimming cost V 8 bases and J 7 bases; bases outside gene matches: 8. CDR1 is LNHDA and CDR2 is SQIVND in the germline V gene (reference sequence). CDR3 length equals 13 residues.